This T cell receptor (beta chain) was sequenced in a study of a mutant IDH1 vaccine in newly diagnosed glioma. Here immunoSEQ multiplex PCR was the method, and the copy in TCRdb shows in-frame clones only, minus some. The profile covers about 41,000 clones, with 60% to 85% appearing a single time and approximately 6.7% taken by the ten largest. This clone has just one count. The antigen remains unidentified. Time point specified: week 23, last vaccination. The investigators gave 300 ug of mutant IDH1 20-mer peptide in each vaccine dose, together with topical imiquimod. Tumors from donors were new WHO grade 3 or 4 IDH1-mutant astrocytomas with ATRX loss. This TCR derives from a woman aged 40 to 50 with glioma. Some clones in this sample may be carry-over from other donors' samples. This material consisted of PBMCs, taken from a glioma patient whose treatment included an IDH1 peptide vaccine.

CDR3 amino acids: CASSPSPSGSLFDTQYF. In DNA, the CDR3 is TGTGCCAGCAGCCCAAGCCCCAGCGGGAGCCTCTTTGATACGCAGTATTTT. The chain is built from TRBV9 and TRBJ2-3; TRBD2 matches at 8 bases. There are 17 residues in the CDR3. The germline CDR1 and CDR2 sequences are SGDLS and YYNGEE. The junction had 16 bases not matched to a gene; V was cut back by 4 bases and J by 6 bases. Using reference TRBV9 and TRBJ2-3 for the parts outside the CDR3, the full variable domain is DSGVTQTPKHLITATGQRVTLRCSPRSGDLSVYWYQQSLDQGLQFLIQYYNGEERAKGNILERFSAQQFPDLHSELNLSSLELGDSALYFCASSPSPSGSLFDTQYFGPGTRLTVL.